This T cell receptor (beta chain) was identified in a study of cytomegalovirus exposure and HLA in healthy donors. Comment on this clone: Antigen: not known.

The CDR3 covers 15 residues. Germline CDR1 reads SGDLS; CDR2 reads YYNGEE. J gave up 0 bases and V 4 bases, and 4 bases lay outside the gene matches. Healthy bone marrow donors made up the cohort. Study-wide points: One later analysis reportedly identified an Asian-associated ancestry cluster that showed fewer N-insertions than the approximately 700-donor mean.

A multiplex PCR was run with 60 Vbeta primers and 13 Jbeta primers. Clones were sequenced by immunoSEQ multiplex PCR, and TCRdb holds only the in-frame ones, with some missing. The table has 140,000 to 150,000 clones, 60% to 85% seen once. The chain recombines TRBV9 with TRBJ2-3; 8 bases are a match to TRBD2. This clonotype was sampled from a man aged 40-50 years in good health and CMV-seronegative. Sequences were obtained from PBMCs. The CDR3 coding sequence is TGTGCCAGCAGCCCTCGGGGGGGGAGCACAGATACGCAGTATTTT. Its protein is CASSPRGGSTDTQYF. Based on the CDR3 plus reference TRBV9 and TRBJ2-3, the full variable domain is DSGVTQTPKHLITATGQRVTLRCSPRSGDLSVYWYQQSLDQGLQFLIQYYNGEERAKGNILERFSAQQFPDLHSELNLSSLELGDSALYFCASSPRGGSTDTQYFGPGTRLTVL.